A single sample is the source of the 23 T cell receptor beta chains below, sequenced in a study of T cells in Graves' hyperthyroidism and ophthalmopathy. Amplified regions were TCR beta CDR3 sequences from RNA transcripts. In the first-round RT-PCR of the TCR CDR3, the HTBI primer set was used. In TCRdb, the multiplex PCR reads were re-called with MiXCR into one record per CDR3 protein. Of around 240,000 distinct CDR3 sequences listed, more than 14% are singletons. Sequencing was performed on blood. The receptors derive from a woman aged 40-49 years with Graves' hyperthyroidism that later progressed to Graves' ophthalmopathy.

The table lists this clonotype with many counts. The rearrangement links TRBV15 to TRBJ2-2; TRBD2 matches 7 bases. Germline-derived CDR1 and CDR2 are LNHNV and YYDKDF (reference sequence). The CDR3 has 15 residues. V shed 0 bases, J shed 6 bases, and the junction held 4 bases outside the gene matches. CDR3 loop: CATSREWLAAGELFF. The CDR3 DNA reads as TGTGCCACCAGCAGAGAGTGGCTAGCGGCCGGGGAGCTGTTTTTT.

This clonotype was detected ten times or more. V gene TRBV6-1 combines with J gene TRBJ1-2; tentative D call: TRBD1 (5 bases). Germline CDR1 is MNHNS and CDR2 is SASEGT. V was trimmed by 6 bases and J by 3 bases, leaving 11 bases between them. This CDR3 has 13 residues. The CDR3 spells CASRSGTDYGYTF. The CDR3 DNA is TGTGCCAGCAGGTCCGGGACGGACTATGGCTACACCTTC.

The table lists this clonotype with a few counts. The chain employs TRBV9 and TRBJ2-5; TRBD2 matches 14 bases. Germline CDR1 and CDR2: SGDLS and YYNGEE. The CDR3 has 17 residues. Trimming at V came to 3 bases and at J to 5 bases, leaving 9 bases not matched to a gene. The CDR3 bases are TGTGCCAGCAGCGAGGGACTAGCGGGAGATTTAGAGGAGACCCAGTACTTC. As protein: CASSEGLAGDLEETQYF.

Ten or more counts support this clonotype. The CDR3 DNA is TGTGCCAGCAGACGTGACAGCCAGCAGTTCTTC. This codes for CASRRDSQQFF. V and J are TRBV28 and TRBJ2-1; D is possibly TRBD1 (5 bases). V was clipped by 6 bases and J by 11 bases, with 11 bases between them. This CDR3 comprises 11 residues. Germline V gene data show CDR1 as MDHEN and CDR2 as SYDVKM.

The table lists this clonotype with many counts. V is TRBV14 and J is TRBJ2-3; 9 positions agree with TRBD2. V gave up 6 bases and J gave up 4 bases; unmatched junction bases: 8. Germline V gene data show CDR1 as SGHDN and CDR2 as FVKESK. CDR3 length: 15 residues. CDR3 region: CASRPLAGPPDTQYF. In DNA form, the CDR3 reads TGTGCCAGCAGACCTCTAGCGGGACCCCCAGATACGCAGTATTTT.

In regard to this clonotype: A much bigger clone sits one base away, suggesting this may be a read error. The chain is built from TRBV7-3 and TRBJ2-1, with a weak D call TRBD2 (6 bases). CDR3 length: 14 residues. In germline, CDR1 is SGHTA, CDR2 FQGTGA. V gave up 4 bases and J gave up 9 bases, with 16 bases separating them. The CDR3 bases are TGTGCCAGCAGCTGGGGCGGACGGGAGAGTGAGCAGTTCTTC. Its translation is CASSWGGRESEQFF.

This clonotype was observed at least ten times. The CDR3 sequence is CASIGVASPETDTQYF. The CDR3 DNA reads as TGTGCCAGCATCGGTGTAGCCTCTCCTGAAACAGATACGCAGTATTTT. V is TRBV2 and J is TRBJ2-3, with D unresolved. CDR3 length: 16 amino acids. The germline V gene encodes CDR1 SNHLY and CDR2 FYNNEI. With 7 bases removed from V and 3 bases from J, the gap between germline ends came to 20 bases.

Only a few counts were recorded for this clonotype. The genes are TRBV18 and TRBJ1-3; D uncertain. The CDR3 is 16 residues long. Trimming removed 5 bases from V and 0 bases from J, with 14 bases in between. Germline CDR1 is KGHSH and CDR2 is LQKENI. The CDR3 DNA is TGTGCCAGCTCATTTACGGCCTATTACTCTGGAAACACCATATATTTT. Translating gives CASSFTAYYSGNTIYF. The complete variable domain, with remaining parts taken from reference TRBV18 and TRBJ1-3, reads NAGVMQNPRHLVRRRGQEARLRCSPMKGHSHVYWYRQLPEEGLKFMVYLQKENIIDESGMPKERFSAEFPKEGPSILRIQQVVRGDSAAYFCASSFTAYYSGNTIYFGEGSWLTVV.

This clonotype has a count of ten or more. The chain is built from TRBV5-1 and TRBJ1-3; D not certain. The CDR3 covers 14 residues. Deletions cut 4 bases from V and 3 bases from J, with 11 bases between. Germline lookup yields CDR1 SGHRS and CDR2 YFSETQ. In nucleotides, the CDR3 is TGCGCCAGCAGCCTTGGTCATAATGGAAACACCATATATTTT. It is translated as CASSLGHNGNTIYF.

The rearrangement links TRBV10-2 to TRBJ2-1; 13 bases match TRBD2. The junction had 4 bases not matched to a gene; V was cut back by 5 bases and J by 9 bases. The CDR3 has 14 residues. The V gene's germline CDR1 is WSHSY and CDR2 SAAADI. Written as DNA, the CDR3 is TGCGCCAGCAGTCCGGGACTAGCGGGAAGTGAGCAGTTCTTC. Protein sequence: CASSPGLAGSEQFF.

For the CDR3, the DNA is TGCGCCAGCAGCCCAGGGACGGATAACTACGAGCAGTACTTC. It encodes CASSPGTDNYEQYF. The V gene is TRBV5-1, the J gene TRBJ2-7; the D gene could be TRBD1 or TRBD2 (5 bases each). The V gene's germline CDR1 is SGHRS and CDR2 YFSETQ. Between the trimmed V and J ends, which lost 4 bases and 3 bases, there was a span of 14 bases. This CDR3 comprises 14 residues.

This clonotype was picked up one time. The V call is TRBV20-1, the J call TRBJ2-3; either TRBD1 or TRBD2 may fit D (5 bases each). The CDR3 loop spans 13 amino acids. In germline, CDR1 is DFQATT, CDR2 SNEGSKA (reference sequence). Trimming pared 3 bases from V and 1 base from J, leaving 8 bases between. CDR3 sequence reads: CSASRDRTDTQYF. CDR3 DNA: TGCAGTGCTAGTAGGGACCGCACAGATACGCAGTATTTT.

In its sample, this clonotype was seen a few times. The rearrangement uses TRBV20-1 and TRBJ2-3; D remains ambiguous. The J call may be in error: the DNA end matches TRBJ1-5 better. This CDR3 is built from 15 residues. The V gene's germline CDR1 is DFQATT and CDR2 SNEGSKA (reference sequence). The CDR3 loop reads CSALPYRAGTDTQHF. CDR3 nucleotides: TGCAGTGCTCTACCATACAGAGCAGGCACAGATACGCAGCATTTT.

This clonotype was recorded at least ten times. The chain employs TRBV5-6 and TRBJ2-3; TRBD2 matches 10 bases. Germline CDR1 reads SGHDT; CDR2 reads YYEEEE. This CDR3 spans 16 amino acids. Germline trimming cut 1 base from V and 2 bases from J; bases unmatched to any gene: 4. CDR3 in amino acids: CASSLTSGAYTDTQYF. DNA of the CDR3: TGTGCCAGCAGCTTGACTAGCGGGGCTTACACAGATACGCAGTATTTT.

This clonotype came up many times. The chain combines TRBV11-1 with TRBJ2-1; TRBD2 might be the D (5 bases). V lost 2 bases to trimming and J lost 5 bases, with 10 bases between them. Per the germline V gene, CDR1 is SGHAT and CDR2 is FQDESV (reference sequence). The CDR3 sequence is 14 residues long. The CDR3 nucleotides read TGTGCCAGCAGCTTAAACGGGAACCACAATGAGCAGTTCTTC. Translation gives CASSLNGNHNEQFF.

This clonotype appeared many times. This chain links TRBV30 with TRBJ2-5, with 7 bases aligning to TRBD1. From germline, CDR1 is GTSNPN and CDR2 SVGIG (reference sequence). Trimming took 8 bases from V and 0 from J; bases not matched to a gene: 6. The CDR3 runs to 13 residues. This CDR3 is CAESGQHQETQYF. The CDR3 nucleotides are TGTGCCGAATCGGGACAGCACCAAGAGACCCAGTACTTC. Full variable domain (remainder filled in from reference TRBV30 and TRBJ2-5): SQTIHQWPATLVQPVGSPLSLECTVEGTSNPNLYWYRQAAGRGLQLLFYSVGIGQISSEVPQNLSASRPQDRQFILSSKKLLLSDSGFYLCAESGQHQETQYFGPGTRLLVL.

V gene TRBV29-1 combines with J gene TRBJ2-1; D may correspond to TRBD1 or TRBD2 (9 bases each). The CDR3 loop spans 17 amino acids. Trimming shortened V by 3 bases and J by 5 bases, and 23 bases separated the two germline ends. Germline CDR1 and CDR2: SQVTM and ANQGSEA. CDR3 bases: TGCAGCGTTGAGGGGGACAGGGTAGCGGGAGACCACAATGAGCAGTTCTTC. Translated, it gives CSVEGDRVAGDHNEQFF.

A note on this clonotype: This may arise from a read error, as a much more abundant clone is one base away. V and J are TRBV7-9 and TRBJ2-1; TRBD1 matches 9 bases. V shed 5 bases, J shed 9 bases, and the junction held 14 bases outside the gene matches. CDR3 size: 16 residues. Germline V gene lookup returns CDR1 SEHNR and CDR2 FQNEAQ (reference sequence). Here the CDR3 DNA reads TGTGCCAGCAGCCTCAAGGGGGGACAGGGACAAGTTGAGCAGTTCTTC. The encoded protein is CASSLKGGQGQVEQFF. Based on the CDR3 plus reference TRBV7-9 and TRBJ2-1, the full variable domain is DTGVSQNPRHKITKRGQNVTFRCDPISEHNRLYWYRQTLGQGPEFLTYFQNEAQLEKSRLLSDRFSAERPKGSFSTLEIQRTEQGDSAMYLCASSLKGGQGQVEQFFGPGTRLTVL.

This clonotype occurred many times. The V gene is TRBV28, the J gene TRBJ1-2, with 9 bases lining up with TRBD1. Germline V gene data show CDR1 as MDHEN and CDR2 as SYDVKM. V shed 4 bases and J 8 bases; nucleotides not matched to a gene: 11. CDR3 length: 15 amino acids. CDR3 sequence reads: CASSSIPGTGYGYTF. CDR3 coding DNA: TGTGCCAGCAGTTCAATTCCCGGGACAGGGTACGGCTACACCTTC.

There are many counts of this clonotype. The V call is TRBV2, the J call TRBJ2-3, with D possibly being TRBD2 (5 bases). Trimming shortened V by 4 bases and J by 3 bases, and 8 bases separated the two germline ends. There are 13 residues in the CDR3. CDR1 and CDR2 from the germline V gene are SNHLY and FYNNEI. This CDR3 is CASSVWETDTQYF. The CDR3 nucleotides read TGTGCCAGCAGTGTGTGGGAGACAGATACGCAGTATTTT. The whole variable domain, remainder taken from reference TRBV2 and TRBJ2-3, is EPEVTQTPSHQVTQMGQEVILRCVPISNHLYFYWYRQILGQKVEFLVSFYNNEISEKSEIFDDQFSVERPDGSNFTLKIRSTKLEDSAMYFCASSVWETDTQYFGPGTRLTVL.

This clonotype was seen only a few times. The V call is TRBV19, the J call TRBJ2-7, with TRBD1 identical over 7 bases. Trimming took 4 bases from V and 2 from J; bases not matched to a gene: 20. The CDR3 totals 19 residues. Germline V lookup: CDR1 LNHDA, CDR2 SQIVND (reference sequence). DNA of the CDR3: TGTGCCAGTAGTAAATATCCCCGGGGACCAGGGACAGCTGCCTACGAGCAGTACTTC. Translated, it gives CASSKYPRGPGTAAYEQYF. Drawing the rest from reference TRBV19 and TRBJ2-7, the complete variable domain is DGGITQSPKYLFRKEGQNVTLSCEQNLNHDAMYWYRQDPGQGLRLIYYSQIVNDFQKGDIAEGYSVSREKKESFPLTVTSAQKNPTAFYLCASSKYPRGPGTAAYEQYFGPGTRLTVT.

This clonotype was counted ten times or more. The DNA for the CDR3 is TGTGCCAGCAGCGGAGGGGGCGGGAGCACAGATACGCAGTATTTT. This gives the protein CASSGGGGSTDTQYF. The rearrangement links TRBV9 to TRBJ2-3; the match to TRBD1 covers 7 bases. The CDR3 covers 15 residues. Germline V gene sequence: CDR1 SGDLS, CDR2 YYNGEE. Trimming at V came to 3 bases and at J to 0 bases, leaving 4 bases not matched to a gene. The full variable domain, in which reference TRBV9 and TRBJ2-3 provide the parts outside the CDR3, is DSGVTQTPKHLITATGQRVTLRCSPRSGDLSVYWYQQSLDQGLQFLIQYYNGEERAKGNILERFSAQQFPDLHSELNLSSLELGDSALYFCASSGGGGSTDTQYFGPGTRLTVL.

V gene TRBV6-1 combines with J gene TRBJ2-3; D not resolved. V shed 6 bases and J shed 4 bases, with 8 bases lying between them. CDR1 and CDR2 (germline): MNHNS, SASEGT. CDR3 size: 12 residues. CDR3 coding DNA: TGTGCCAGCAGAGGACCTGCAGATACGCAGTATTTT. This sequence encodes CASRGPADTQYF.